These 7 T cell receptor beta chains came from one sample sequenced in a study of T cell responses to AZD1222 COVID-19 vaccine. Produced via immunoSEQ multiplex PCR; TCRdb's table is partial and in-frame only. Of some 74,000 clones in the sample, 70% to 90% were seen once. This material consisted of peripheral blood, taken 28 days after the second AZD1222 dose. The receptor source for this set is an adult who received the AZD1222 COVID-19 vaccine.

The J gene is TRBJ2-2, the V gene TRBV18; D remains ambiguous. The length of the CDR3 is 14 residues. Germline CDR1 and CDR2: KGHSH and LQKENI. V was cut by 5 bases and J by 0 bases, with 7 bases left in between. The CDR3 bases are TGTGCCAGCTCAGCAGAGTCGAACACCGGGGAGCTGTTTTTT. Its protein product is CASSAESNTGELFF.

J is TRBJ1-1 and V is TRBV3-1 (or the pseudogene TRBV3-2); possibly TRBD1 for D (5 bases). Deletions cut 6 bases from V and 2 bases from J, with 13 bases between. The CDR3 is 14 amino acids. The germline gives CDR1 LGHDT, CDR2 YNNKEL (reference sequence). The CDR3 nucleotides read TGTGCCAGCAGGCAGGGAGGACCAAACACTGAAGCTTTCTTT. It codes for CASRQGGPNTEAFF.

This clone was observed once. The chain joins TRBV3-1 (or the pseudogene TRBV3-2) to TRBJ1-2; perhaps TRBD1 as D (5 bases). Trimming took 4 bases from V and 2 from J, leaving 20 bases between them. Germline lookup yields CDR1 LGHDT and CDR2 YNNKEL (reference sequence). CDR3 length equals 17 residues. The DNA for the CDR3 is TGTGCCAGCAGCCCAGGTGGCGCGCGGGGACTAAACTATGGCTACACCTTC. It encodes CASSPGGARGLNYGYTF.

This chain joins TRBV11-2 and TRBJ2-1, with TRBD2 matching over 9 bases. The V segment lost 5 bases and the J segment 3 bases; nucleotides outside the gene matches: 11. The germline V gene encodes CDR1 SGHAT and CDR2 FQNNGV. This CDR3 spans 17 amino acids. The DNA of the CDR3 is TGTGCCAGCAGCACCCGACTAGCGGTGGACCACTACAATGAGCAGTTCTTC. It specifies CASSTRLAVDHYNEQFF.

This chain links TRBV7-9 with TRBJ1-2; no definite D call. V was shortened by 7 bases and J by 0 bases, with 15 bases between the two germline ends. The CDR3 runs 15 residues. Germline lookup yields CDR1 SEHNR and CDR2 FQNEAQ (reference sequence). The CDR3 loop is CASTLRGDSNYGYTF. The CDR3 DNA is TGTGCCAGCACCCTCCGGGGTGATTCTAACTATGGCTACACCTTC.

This chain connects TRBV5-8 to TRBJ1-1; D is unclear. The CDR3 totals 12 residues. V lost 2 bases, J lost 3 bases, and 5 bases lay in between. Germline loops: CDR1 SGHTS, CDR2 YDEGEE. The CDR3: CASSFEYTEAFF. Here the CDR3 DNA reads TGTGCCAGCAGCTTCGAATACACTGAAGCTTTCTTT.

V usage is TRBV5-1 and J usage is TRBJ1-2; D is unresolved. V was cut by 4 bases and J by 5 bases, with 15 bases left in between. This CDR3 comprises 14 residues. The germline CDR1 and CDR2 sequences are SGHRS and YFSETQ. The CDR3 loop is CASSVGDISYGYTF. The CDR3 nucleotides read TGCGCCAGCAGCGTTGGCGACATTTCATATGGCTACACCTTC.